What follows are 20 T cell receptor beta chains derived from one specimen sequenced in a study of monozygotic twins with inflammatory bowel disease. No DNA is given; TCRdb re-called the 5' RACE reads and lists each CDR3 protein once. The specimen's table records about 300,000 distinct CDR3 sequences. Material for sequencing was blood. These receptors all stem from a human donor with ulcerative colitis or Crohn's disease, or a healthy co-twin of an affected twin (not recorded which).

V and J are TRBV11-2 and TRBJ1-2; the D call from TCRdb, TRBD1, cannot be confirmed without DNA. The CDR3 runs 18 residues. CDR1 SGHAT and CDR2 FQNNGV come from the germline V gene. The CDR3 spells CASSSWGQGDYDNYGYTF. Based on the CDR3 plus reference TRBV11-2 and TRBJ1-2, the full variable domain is EAGVAQSPRYKIIEKRQSVAFWCNPISGHATLYWYQQILGQGPKLLIQFQNNGVVDDSQLPKDRFSAERLKGVDSTLKIQPAKLEDSAVYLCASSSWGQGDYDNYGYTFGSGTRLTVV.

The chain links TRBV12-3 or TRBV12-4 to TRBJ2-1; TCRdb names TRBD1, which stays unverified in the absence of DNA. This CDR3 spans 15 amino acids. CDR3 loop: CASSLGDRAFNEQFF.

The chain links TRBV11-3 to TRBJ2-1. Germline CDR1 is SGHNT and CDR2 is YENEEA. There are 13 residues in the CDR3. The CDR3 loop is CASSVGGGNEQFF.

CDR3 in amino acids: CASRGTGSVGAFF. This chain joins TRBV27 and TRBJ1-1; TCRdb outputs TRBD1, but without DNA this stays unchecked. CDR1 and CDR2 (germline): MNHEY, SMNVEV (reference sequence). The CDR3 extends over 13 amino acids.

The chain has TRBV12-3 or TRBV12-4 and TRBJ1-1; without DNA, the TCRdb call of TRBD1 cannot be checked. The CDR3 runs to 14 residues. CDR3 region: CASSPGRGFTEAFF.

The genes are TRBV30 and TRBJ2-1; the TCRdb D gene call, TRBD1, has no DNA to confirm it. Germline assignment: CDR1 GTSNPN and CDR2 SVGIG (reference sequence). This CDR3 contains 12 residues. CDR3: CAWSVRGNEQFF.

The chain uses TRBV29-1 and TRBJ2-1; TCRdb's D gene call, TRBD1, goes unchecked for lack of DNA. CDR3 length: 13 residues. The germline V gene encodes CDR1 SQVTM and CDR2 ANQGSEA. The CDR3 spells CSVVAGTTNEQFF.

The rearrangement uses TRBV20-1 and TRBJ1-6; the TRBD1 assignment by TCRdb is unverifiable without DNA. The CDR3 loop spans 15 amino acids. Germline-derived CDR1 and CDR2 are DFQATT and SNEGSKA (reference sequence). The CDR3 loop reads CSARVGGRNNSPLHF.

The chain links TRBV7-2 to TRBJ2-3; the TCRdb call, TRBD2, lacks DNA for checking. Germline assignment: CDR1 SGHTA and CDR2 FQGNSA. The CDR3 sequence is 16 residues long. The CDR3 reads CASSLVGGRGTDTQYF.

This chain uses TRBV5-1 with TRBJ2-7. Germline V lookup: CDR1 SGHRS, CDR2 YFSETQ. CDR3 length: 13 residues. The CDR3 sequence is CASSEDVAYEQYF.

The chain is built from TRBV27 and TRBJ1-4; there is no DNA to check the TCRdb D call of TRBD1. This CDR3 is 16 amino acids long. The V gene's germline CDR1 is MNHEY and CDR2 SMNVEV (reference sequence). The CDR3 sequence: CASSFLRQGGREKLFF. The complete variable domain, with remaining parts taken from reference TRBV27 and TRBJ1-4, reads EAQVTQNPRYLITVTGKKLTVTCSQNMNHEYMSWYRQDPGLGLRQIYYSMNVEVTDKGDVPEGYKVSRKEKRNFPLILESPSPNQTSLYFCASSFLRQGGREKLFFGSGTQLSVL.

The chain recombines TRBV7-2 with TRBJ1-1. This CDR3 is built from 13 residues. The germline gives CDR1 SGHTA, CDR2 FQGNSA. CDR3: CASSLDDGAEAFF.

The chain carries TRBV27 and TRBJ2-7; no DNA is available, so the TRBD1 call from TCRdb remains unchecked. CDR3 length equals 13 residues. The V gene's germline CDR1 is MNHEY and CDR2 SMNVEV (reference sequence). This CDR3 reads CASSSRGAYEQYF.

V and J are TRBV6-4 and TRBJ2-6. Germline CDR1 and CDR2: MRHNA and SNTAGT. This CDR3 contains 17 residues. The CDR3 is CASRADEKEAGANVLTF.

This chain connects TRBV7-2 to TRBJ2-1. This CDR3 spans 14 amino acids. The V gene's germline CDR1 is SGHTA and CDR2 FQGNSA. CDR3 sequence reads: CASSLEPQYNEQFF.

CDR3 protein: CASSQPRRTGELFF. The chain recombines TRBV3-1 with TRBJ2-2; TCRdb's D call, TRBD1, is unchecked because there is no DNA. The germline gives CDR1 LGHDT, CDR2 YNNKEL (reference sequence). The CDR3 contains 14 residues.

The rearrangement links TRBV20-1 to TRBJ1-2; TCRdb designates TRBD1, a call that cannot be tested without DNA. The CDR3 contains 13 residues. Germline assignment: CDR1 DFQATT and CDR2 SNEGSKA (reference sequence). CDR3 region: CSARSRQGYGYTF.

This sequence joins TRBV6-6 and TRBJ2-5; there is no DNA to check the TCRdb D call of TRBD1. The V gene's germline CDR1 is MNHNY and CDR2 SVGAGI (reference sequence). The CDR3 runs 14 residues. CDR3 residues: CASSWTLRGETQYF.

The chain's CDR3 is CATSREPRYEASTDTQYF. The chain recombines TRBV15 with TRBJ2-3. Germline V gene sequence: CDR1 LNHNV, CDR2 YYDKDF (reference sequence). The CDR3 is 18 amino acids.

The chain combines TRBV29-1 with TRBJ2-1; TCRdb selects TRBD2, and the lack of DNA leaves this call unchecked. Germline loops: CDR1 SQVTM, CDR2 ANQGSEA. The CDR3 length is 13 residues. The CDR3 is CSARGLAENEQFF.